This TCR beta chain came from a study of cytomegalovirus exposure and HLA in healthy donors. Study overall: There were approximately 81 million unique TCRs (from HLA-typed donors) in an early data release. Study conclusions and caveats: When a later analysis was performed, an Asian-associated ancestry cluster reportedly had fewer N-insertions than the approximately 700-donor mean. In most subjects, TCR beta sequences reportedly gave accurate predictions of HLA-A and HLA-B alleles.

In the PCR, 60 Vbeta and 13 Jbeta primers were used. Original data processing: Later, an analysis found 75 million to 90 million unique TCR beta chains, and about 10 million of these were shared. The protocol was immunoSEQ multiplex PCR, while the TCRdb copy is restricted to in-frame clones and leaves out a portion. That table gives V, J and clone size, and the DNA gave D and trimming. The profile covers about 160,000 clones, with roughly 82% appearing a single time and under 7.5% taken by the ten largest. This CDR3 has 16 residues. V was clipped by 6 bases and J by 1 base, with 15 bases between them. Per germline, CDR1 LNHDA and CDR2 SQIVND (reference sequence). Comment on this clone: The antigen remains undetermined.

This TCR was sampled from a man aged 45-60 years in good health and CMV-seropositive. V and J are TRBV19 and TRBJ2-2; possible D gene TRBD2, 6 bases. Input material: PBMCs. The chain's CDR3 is CASSRRDSRNTGELFF. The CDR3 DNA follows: TGTGCCAGTAGCCGCCGGGACTCTCGGAACACCGGGGAGCTGTTTTTT.